The text below deals with one TCR beta chain. The antigen is unknown. A mixed TRB-A/B primer pool amplified rearranged TRB by multiplex touch-down PCR. TCRdb re-called the multiplex PCR reads through MiXCR, storing one row per CDR3 protein. The sample records thousands of distinct CDR3 sequences, approximately 19% being singletons. This entry comes from a study of T cell repertoires in aging, cancer and after chemotherapy. Study-wide background: The full dataset contained several million TCR reads. Study-wide results and caveats: In cancer patients, declining TCR diversity with age involved lost richness and lost evenness. The repertoire data cannot show anything about immunological memory following chemotherapy. In each cancer cohort, median generation probability increased across chemotherapy, suggesting thymic output rebounded.

Peripheral blood genomic DNA, not sorted cells or RNA, was the template. This CDR3 contains 16 residues. Germline V gives CDR1 MNHEY, CDR2 SVGEGT. Trimming removed 5 bases from V and 2 bases from J; junction bases left unmatched: 8. The TCR was taken from a human donor with a solid tumor. The rearrangement uses TRBV6-2 or TRBV6-3 and TRBJ1-5; TRBD1 aligns across 8 bases. Specimen: blood. The CDR3 region has the DNA TGTGCCAGCAGTCAATTCAGGGGGCGAGGCAATCAGCCCCAGCATTTT. This codes for CASSQFRGRGNQPQHF.